A selection of T cell receptor beta chains follows, all from one sample in a study of blood T cells in healthy people across ages. TCRdb re-called the 5' RACE reads through MiXCR, storing one row per CDR3 protein. The sample lists hundreds of thousands of distinct CDR3 sequences, over 40% occurring once. Sequences were obtained from blood. The source of these receptors is a woman aged 80 or over in good health. Both conserved end residues are part of each CDR3. A D gene is named only where the DNA matches it firmly. Size values are once, few and many counts, or a class for expanded clones, and some rows have none.

v_gene: TRBV5-1
d_gene: TRBD1
len: 14
j_gene: TRBJ1-1
abundance: many
CDR3aa: CARWTGQGAPEAFF
CDR3nt: TGCGCCAGGTGGACCGGACAGGGGGCTCCTGAAGCTTTCTTT

v_gene: TRBV5-5
d_gene: NA
len: 13
j_gene: TRBJ2-4
abundance: NA
CDR3aa: CASSLEHKNIQYF
CDR3nt: TGTGCCAGCAGCTTGGAGCACAAAAACATTCAGTACTTC

v_gene: TRBV20-1
d_gene: NA
len: 13
j_gene: TRBJ2-5
abundance: NA
CDR3aa: CSARDIPNNEQYF
CDR3nt: TGCAGTGCTAGAGATATCCCCAACAATGAGCAGTACTTC

v_gene: TRBV20-1
d_gene: NA
len: 12
j_gene: TRBJ2-7
abundance: many
CDR3aa: CSAPSGSGEQYF
CDR3nt: TGCAGTGCCCCCTCTGGGAGTGGTGAGCAGTACTTC

v_gene: TRBV28
d_gene: TRBD1
len: 16
j_gene: TRBJ1-5
abundance: NA
CDR3aa: CASRPLGQGLGQPQHF
CDR3nt: TGTGCCAGCAGACCTCTCGGACAGGGATTAGGGCAGCCCCAGCATTTT

v_gene: TRBV4-2
d_gene: TRBD2
len: 15
j_gene: TRBJ2-1
abundance: few
CDR3aa: CASSHGTRIEGEQFF
CDR3nt: TGTGCCAGCAGCCACGGGACTAGAATTGAAGGTGAGCAGTTCTTC

v_gene: TRBV9
d_gene: NA
len: 13
j_gene: TRBJ2-3
abundance: NA
CDR3aa: CASSPFSVDTQYF
CDR3nt: TGTGCCAGCAGCCCCTTTTCCGTAGATACGCAGTATTTT

v_gene: TRBV7-9
d_gene: NA
len: 12
j_gene: TRBJ2-3
abundance: many
CDR3aa: CASSFLSDTQYF
CDR3nt: TGTGCCAGCAGCTTCCTATCAGATACGCAGTATTTT

v_gene: TRBV20-1
d_gene: NA
len: 12
j_gene: TRBJ2-3
abundance: many
CDR3aa: CSAGRPTDTQYF
CDR3nt: TGCAGTGCGGGGCGACCCACAGATACGCAGTATTTT

v_gene: TRBV29-1
d_gene: NA
len: 11
j_gene: TRBJ2-7
abundance: many
CDR3aa: CSAKHSYEQYF
CDR3nt: TGCAGCGCCAAGCACTCCTACGAGCAGTACTTC

v_gene: TRBV7-3
d_gene: NA
len: 13
j_gene: TRBJ2-3
abundance: NA
CDR3aa: CASSLNSRDTQYF
CDR3nt: TGTGCCAGCAGCTTAAATTCTAGGGATACGCAGTATTTT

v_gene: TRBV20-1
d_gene: TRBD2
len: 15
j_gene: TRBJ2-4
abundance: NA
CDR3aa: CSAPGLAGAKNIQYF
CDR3nt: TGCAGTGCCCCGGGACTAGCGGGAGCCAAAAACATTCAGTACTTC

v_gene: TRBV28
d_gene: NA
len: 14
j_gene: TRBJ2-1
abundance: few
CDR3aa: CANSLPAGHNEQFF
CDR3nt: TGTGCCAACAGTCTACCGGCCGGACACAATGAGCAGTTCTTC

v_gene: TRBV29-1
d_gene: NA
len: 13
j_gene: TRBJ2-5
abundance: many
CDR3aa: CSTRPLGGETQYF
CDR3nt: TGCAGCACTCGTCCTTTGGGTGGAGAGACCCAGTACTTC

v_gene: TRBV20-1
d_gene: NA
len: 14
j_gene: TRBJ2-1
abundance: NA
CDR3aa: CSASGKVSYNEQFF
CDR3nt: TGCAGTGCTAGCGGGAAGGTCTCCTACAATGAGCAGTTCTTC

v_gene: TRBV11-2
d_gene: NA
len: 15
j_gene: TRBJ2-5
abundance: many
CDR3aa: CASRGFGQYQETQYF
CDR3nt: TGTGCCAGCAGGGGCTTTGGACAGTACCAAGAGACCCAGTACTTC

v_gene: TRBV10-3
d_gene: NA
len: 15
j_gene: TRBJ1-2
abundance: many
CDR3aa: CATHGSPGALYGYTF
CDR3nt: TGTGCCACCCATGGGAGCCCAGGGGCTCTATATGGCTACACCTTC

v_gene: TRBV29-1
d_gene: TRBD1
len: 13
j_gene: TRBJ1-2
abundance: NA
CDR3aa: CSVVDRGVGGYTF
CDR3nt: TGCAGCGTGGTGGACAGGGGGGTGGGAGGCTACACCTTC

v_gene: TRBV27
d_gene: NA
len: 15
j_gene: TRBJ2-6
abundance: few
CDR3aa: CASYVGGDGANVLTF
CDR3nt: TGTGCCAGCTATGTAGGGGGTGATGGGGCCAACGTCCTGACTTTC

v_gene: TRBV29-1
d_gene: TRBD1
len: 14
j_gene: TRBJ1-1
abundance: few
CDR3aa: CSVGQGGLNTEAFF
CDR3nt: TGCAGCGTTGGACAGGGTGGTTTGAACACTGAAGCTTTCTTT

v_gene: TRBV12-3/TRBV12-4
d_gene: NA
len: 15
j_gene: TRBJ2-3
abundance: few
CDR3aa: CASSGRAALTDTQYF
CDR3nt: TGTGCCAGCAGTGGCCGGGCCGCCCTCACAGATACGCAGTATTTT

v_gene: TRBV3-1
d_gene: NA
len: 14
j_gene: TRBJ1-1
abundance: NA
CDR3aa: CASSQVNSGTEAFF
CDR3nt: TGTGCCAGCAGCCAAGTAAACAGCGGCACTGAAGCTTTCTTT

v_gene: TRBV10-3
d_gene: TRBD1
len: 15
j_gene: TRBJ1-1
abundance: once
CDR3aa: CAIMPGQGMNTEAFF
CDR3nt: TGTGCCATCATGCCGGGACAGGGGATGAACACTGAAGCTTTCTTT

v_gene: TRBV7-2
d_gene: NA
len: 12
j_gene: TRBJ2-7
abundance: NA
CDR3aa: CASRGVVDEQYF
CDR3nt: TGTGCCAGCAGAGGAGTGGTAGACGAGCAGTACTTC

v_gene: TRBV7-2
d_gene: NA
len: 16
j_gene: TRBJ2-1
abundance: few
CDR3aa: CASSPLPGQNPNEQFF
CDR3nt: TGTGCCAGCAGCCCACTACCGGGACAAAACCCCAATGAGCAGTTCTTC

v_gene: TRBV20-1
d_gene: TRBD2
len: 14
j_gene: TRBJ2-7
abundance: NA
CDR3aa: CSARRREGRDEQYF
CDR3nt: TGCAGTGCTAGACGGCGGGAGGGCCGAGACGAGCAGTACTTC

v_gene: TRBV10-3
d_gene: TRBD1
len: 14
j_gene: TRBJ1-6
abundance: few
CDR3aa: CAISQGDGNSPPHF
CDR3nt: TGTGCCATCAGCCAGGGGGACGGGAATTCACCCCCCCACTTT

v_gene: TRBV30
d_gene: NA
len: 12
j_gene: TRBJ2-5
abundance: NA
CDR3aa: CAWSLDRTGQYF
CDR3nt: TGTGCCTGGAGCCTCGACAGGACGGGACAGTACTTC

v_gene: TRBV18
d_gene: NA
len: 15
j_gene: TRBJ2-2
abundance: NA
CDR3aa: CASSPLQGNTGELFF
CDR3nt: TGTGCCAGCTCACCTCTCCAGGGGAACACCGGGGAGCTGTTTTTT

v_gene: TRBV24-1
d_gene: TRBD1
len: 15
j_gene: TRBJ1-5
abundance: few
CDR3aa: CATGGVIGQGDAQHF
CDR3nt: TGTGCCACCGGAGGGGTTATCGGACAGGGTGACGCCCAGCATTTT

v_gene: TRBV20-1
d_gene: NA
len: 16
j_gene: TRBJ2-3
abundance: NA
CDR3aa: CSARDRQGIDTDTQYF
CDR3nt: TGCAGTGCTAGAGATCGTCAGGGGATCGACACAGATACGCAGTATTTT

v_gene: TRBV28
d_gene: TRBD1
len: 16
j_gene: TRBJ2-1
abundance: NA
CDR3aa: CASSSRGQGSYNEQFF
CDR3nt: TGTGCCAGCAGTTCACGGGGACAGGGCTCCTACAATGAGCAGTTCTTC

v_gene: TRBV27
d_gene: TRBD2
len: 12
j_gene: TRBJ2-3
abundance: NA
CDR3aa: CASGGVADTQYF
CDR3nt: TGTGCCAGCGGGGGGGTAGCGGATACGCAGTATTTT

v_gene: TRBV20-1
d_gene: TRBD1
len: 13
j_gene: TRBJ1-2
abundance: NA
CDR3aa: CSARTGAGYGYTF
CDR3nt: TGCAGTGCCCGGACAGGGGCGGGCTATGGCTACACCTTC

v_gene: TRBV7-2
d_gene: NA
len: 13
j_gene: TRBJ2-3
abundance: NA
CDR3aa: CADGGPPGGTQYF
CDR3nt: TGTGCCGACGGCGGGCCCCCTGGGGGGACGCAGTATTTT

v_gene: TRBV12-3/TRBV12-4
d_gene: TRBD2
len: 11
j_gene: TRBJ2-1
abundance: NA
CDR3aa: CASSPRTRLFF
CDR3nt: TGTGCCAGCAGCCCTAGGACTAGGCTGTTCTTC

v_gene: TRBV3-1
d_gene: NA
len: 14
j_gene: TRBJ1-5
abundance: NA
CDR3aa: CASSPRVRAQPQHF
CDR3nt: TGTGCCAGCAGCCCGAGGGTCAGGGCTCAGCCCCAGCATTTT

v_gene: TRBV6-2/TRBV6-3
d_gene: NA
len: 14
j_gene: TRBJ1-5
abundance: many
CDR3aa: CASSYLQSNQPQHF
CDR3nt: TGTGCCAGCAGTTACCTGCAGAGCAATCAGCCCCAGCATTTT

v_gene: TRBV10-3
d_gene: TRBD2
len: 13
j_gene: TRBJ2-7
abundance: many
CDR3aa: CAISTSGRNEQYF
CDR3nt: TGTGCCATCAGTACTAGCGGGAGAAACGAGCAGTACTTC

v_gene: TRBV10-3
d_gene: NA
len: 16
j_gene: TRBJ1-2
abundance: many
CDR3aa: CAISVGSGRMNYGYTF
CDR3nt: TGTGCCATCAGTGTAGGATCGGGTCGGATGAACTATGGCTACACCTTC